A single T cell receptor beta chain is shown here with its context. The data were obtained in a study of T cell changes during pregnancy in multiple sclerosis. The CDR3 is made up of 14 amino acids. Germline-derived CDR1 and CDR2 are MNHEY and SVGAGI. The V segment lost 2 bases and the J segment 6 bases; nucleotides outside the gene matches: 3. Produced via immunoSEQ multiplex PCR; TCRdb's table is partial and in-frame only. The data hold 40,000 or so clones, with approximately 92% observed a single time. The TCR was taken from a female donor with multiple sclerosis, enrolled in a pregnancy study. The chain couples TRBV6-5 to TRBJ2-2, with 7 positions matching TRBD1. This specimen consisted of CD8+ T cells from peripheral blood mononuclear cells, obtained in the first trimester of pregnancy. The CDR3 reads CASSYAGGAGELFF. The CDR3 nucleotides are TGTGCCAGCAGTTACGCAGGGGGAGCCGGGGAGCTGTTTTTT.